The sample holds a few counts of the clone carrying this T cell receptor (beta chain). The data belong to a study of blood T cell repertoires in COVID-19. Study background: Sites in the United States, Italy and Spain provided acute and convalescent COVID-19 samples. Sample material is recorded as cDNA or gDNA derived from T cells, B-cell-depleted T cells, or PBMCs.

This CDR3 region has 14 residues. Germline V lookup: CDR1 SGHRS, CDR2 YFSETQ. V gave up 4 bases and J gave up 3 bases, with 14 bases separating them. Seattle patients were enrolled while actively infected and followed longitudinally. How the authors handled the data: Quantification of nucleated cells was approximated via reference gene primer amplification. Assay: immunoSEQ multiplex PCR; the TCRdb copy retains only in-frame clones and omits some. That table gives V, J and clone size, and the DNA gave D and trimming. There are about 300,000 clones in the sample; about 81% occur only once, and roughly 1.5% lies in the top ten.

The chain links TRBV5-1 to TRBJ2-7; possibly TRBD1 for D (5 bases). The sample consisted of peripheral blood. The source is a human donor with COVID-19, enrolled during active disease. The donor label of this sample is uncertain. The CDR3 here is CASSQGPENYEQYF. The CDR3 bases are TGCGCCAGCAGCCAGGGCCCTGAAAACTACGAGCAGTACTTC. Supplemented by reference TRBV5-1 and TRBJ2-7, the full variable domain reads KAGVTQTPRYLIKTRGQQVTLSCSPISGHRSVSWYQQTPGQGLQFLFEYFSETQRNKGNFPGRFSGRQFSNSRSEMNVSTLELGDSALYLCASSQGPENYEQYFGPGTRLTVT.